This T cell receptor beta chain is from a study of Graves' ophthalmopathy and Graves' hyperthyroidism (dated by TCRdb to 2016 to 2019). Concerning the study at large: Peripheral blood was collected before any treatment was given, at the time of initial diagnosis. To tell Graves' ophthalmopathy apart from Graves' hyperthyroidism, and to predict which patients would progress to ophthalmopathy, the study relied on TCR beta repertoire signatures. In total, 135 blood samples were TCR-sequenced: 40 to 45 ophthalmopathy, approximately 80 hyperthyroidism and about 17 hyperthyroidism-to-ophthalmopathy patients. To explore V-J signatures that distinguish ophthalmopathy from hyperthyroidism, a discovery set of 100 patients was enrolled, made up of over 40 with ophthalmopathy and under 65 with stable hyperthyroidism. An independent validation cohort was composed of 18 to 20 hyperthyroidism patients and roughly 16 patients who later progressed from hyperthyroidism to ophthalmopathy. In about 6 hyperthyroidism patients, the T-cell repertoire of thyroid tissue was compared with the T-cell repertoire of blood. After sampling, hyperthyroidism patients received methimazole starting at 30 mg daily, and ophthalmopathy patients received high-dose intravenous methylprednisolone.

Ophthalmopathy patients had moderately to severely active disease, Clinical Activity Score of at least 3, NOSPECS grade of at least 4, and disease duration under 3 months. Patients were excluded if they had other autoimmune diseases, uncontrolled infections, pregnancy or lactation. Diagnosis was based on clinical symptoms, serum thyroxine, TRAb, thyroid ultrasound and orbital computed tomography. PBMCs were isolated from approximately 10 ml of fresh peripheral blood by Ficoll-Paque density gradient centrifugation. Total RNA was extracted with Trizol reagent and quality-checked on an Agilent 2100 Bioanalyzer. For repertoire sequencing, the TCR beta CDR3 regions were amplified from RNA transcripts. The first round of RT-PCR was done with HTBI primers and the Qiagen OneStep RT-PCR kit, and was followed by a second round of multiplex PCR, then size selection and purification. The libraries underwent paired-end sequencing with 100 bp reads on an Illumina HiSeq2000. Processing in the source paper ran as follows. SOAPnuke was used to process the reads, throwing out any read that had adapters, had uncalled bases, had a mean Phred below 15, or lacked an exact constant-primer or identifier match. High-quality paired reads were merged with COPE v1.2.5. Clonotypes were defined as unique nucleotide sequences and were aligned to IMGT TRB V, D and J references using MiTCR v1.1. The analysis was limited to V-J combinations with a frequency above 0.0001, which together covered 99.2% of repertoires. For each V-J combination, a TCR clonal expansion and chaos score was defined as the ratio of F50 clonal expansion to chaos observed in the TCRdist matrix. Welch's t-statistics and random forest were used to reduce features to about 14 V-J combinations, which were fed into a naive Bayes classifier. The similarity between thyroid and blood repertoires was quantified using the Morisita-Horn index. TCRdb reanalyzed the raw reads on its own, using fastp at Q25 for trimming and MiXCR for clone calling, and kept in-frame beta chains. Rows are combined by CDR3 protein, so each entry shows the most common genes and DNA. The V and J calls shown here were made by TCRdb, not taken from the authors' results. The sample table shows about 740,000 distinct CDR3 sequences, and approximately 40% are seen once. Approximately 43% of the sample goes to the ten largest clones.

Overall study results and their limits: The 13-signature model separated ophthalmopathy from stable hyperthyroidism with approximately 90% sensitivity and roughly 84% specificity in cross-validation, and 80%/75% in the test set. Most expanded thyroid clonotypes with a frequency above 0.001 also appeared in blood, which suggests that blood repertoires may reflect the immune response in the thyroid. Sample size was not statistically predetermined, and group allocation was not concealed from the investigators. In validation, the model predicted ophthalmopathy progression with 70.59% sensitivity and less than 80% specificity; around twelve predicted patients were CT-confirmed with GO in a median of 6.5 months.

The germline V gene (reference sequence) supplies CDR1 SEHNR and CDR2 FQNEAQ. After removal of 5 bases from V and 7 bases from J, the junction retains 13 bases not matched to a gene. The CDR3 numbers 15 residues from cysteine through phenylalanine. Only the CDR3 DNA stays, 45 bases, in frame from base 1. In regard to this clonotype: No antigen is known for it. Base-call qualities are not available, and no considerably larger clone is one nucleotide away.

The sequenced sample consisted of peripheral blood. The V and J genes are TRBV7-9 and TRBJ1-2; a stretch of 7 junction bases matches TRBD1. This clonotype originated in an adult man with Graves' ophthalmopathy. CDR3 loop: CASSGNRGAVGGYTF. The nucleotides are TGTGCCAGCAGCGGAAACAGGGGTGCGGTAGGTGGCTACACCTTC.